What follows are 4 T cell receptor beta chains derived from one specimen sequenced in a study of T cells expressing NK-cell markers. No DNA is given; TCRdb re-called the 5' RACE reads and lists each CDR3 protein once. The sample has under 200,000 distinct CDR3 sequences. Sequenced material: blood T cells: a sorted CD56 or NKG2C T cell subset, CD4+ or CD8+ T cells, or bulk PBMC T cells (not recorded which). The receptors were gathered from a woman between 18 and 70 years old in good health.

This chain connects TRBV5-5 to TRBJ2-7. The germline gives CDR1 SGHKS, CDR2 YYEKEE (reference sequence). The CDR3 is 14 residues long. This CDR3 is CASSSGDADYEQYF.

V is TRBV18 and J is TRBJ2-1; TCRdb's assignment of TRBD2 cannot be checked, as there is no DNA. Germline CDR1 KGHSH, CDR2 LQKENI. There are 16 residues in the CDR3. CDR3 loop: CASSRGTGLVSNEQFF.

The CDR3 loop reads CASSPPGLADQETQYF. The V and J genes are TRBV7-9 and TRBJ2-5; absent DNA, TCRdb's TRBD2 call cannot be checked. Germline CDR1 is SEHNR and CDR2 is FQNEAQ (reference sequence). The CDR3 length is 16 residues.

The V call is TRBV11-2, the J call TRBJ1-2. The germline V gene encodes CDR1 SGHAT and CDR2 FQNNGV. The CDR3 is made up of 15 amino acids. This chain's CDR3 is CASSQPAGKPYGYTF.